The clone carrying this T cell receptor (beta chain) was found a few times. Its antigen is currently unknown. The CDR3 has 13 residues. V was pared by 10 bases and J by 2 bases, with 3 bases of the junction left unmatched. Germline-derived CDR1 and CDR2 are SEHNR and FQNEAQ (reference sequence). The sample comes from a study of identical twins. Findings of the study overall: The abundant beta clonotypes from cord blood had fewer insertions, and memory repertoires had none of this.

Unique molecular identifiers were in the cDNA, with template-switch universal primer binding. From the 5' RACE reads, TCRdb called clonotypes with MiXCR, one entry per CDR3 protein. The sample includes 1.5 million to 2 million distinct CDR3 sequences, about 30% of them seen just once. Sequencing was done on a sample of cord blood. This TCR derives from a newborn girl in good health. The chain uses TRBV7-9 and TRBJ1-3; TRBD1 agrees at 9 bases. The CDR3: CATGTGTGNTIYF. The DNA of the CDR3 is TGTGCCACCGGGACAGGGACTGGAAACACCATATATTTT.